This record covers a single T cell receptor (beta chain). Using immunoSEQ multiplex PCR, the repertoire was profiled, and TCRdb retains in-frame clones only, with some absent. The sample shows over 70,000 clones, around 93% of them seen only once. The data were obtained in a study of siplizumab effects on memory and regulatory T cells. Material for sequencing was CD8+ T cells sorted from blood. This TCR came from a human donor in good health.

For the CDR3, the DNA is TGTGCCAGCAGCTTAGTCCTGGGTCAGACAGATACGCAGTATTTT. Translated: CASSLVLGQTDTQYF. The genes are TRBV7-9 and TRBJ2-3; D is unclear. CDR1 and CDR2 from the germline V gene are SEHNR and FQNEAQ (reference sequence). This CDR3 contains 15 residues. The V end was cut by 1 base, the J end by 3 bases, with 11 bases between.